This T cell receptor (beta chain) derives from a study of Tregs in tolerant kidney transplant recipients. Study results and limitations: This study did not directly address biological reproducibility.

CD4+CD25+CD127- Tregs, CD4+CD25- non-Tregs, CD4 and CD8 cells were sorted. Note on this clone: Antigen: not known.

The protocol was immunoSEQ multiplex PCR, while the TCRdb copy is restricted to in-frame clones and leaves out a portion. The sample consists of around 70,000 clones, roughly 90% of them appearing once. CDR1 and CDR2 from the germline V gene are SGHDT and YYEEEE. The V end lost 0 bases, the J end lost 2 bases, and 10 bases lay between the germline ends. The CDR3 runs 15 residues. This rearrangement joins TRBV5-6 to TRBJ2-3; D is possibly TRBD2 (5 bases). This TCR derives from a human donor who received a combined kidney and bone marrow transplant. The sequencing used CD8+ T cells from blood, collected before the transplant. The CDR3 bases are TGTGCCAGCAGCTTGGGTCGTCTAGCCACAGATACGCAGTATTTT. Its translation: CASSLGRLATDTQYF. The full variable domain, in which reference TRBV5-6 and TRBJ2-3 provide the parts outside the CDR3, is DAGVTQSPTHLIKTRGQQVTLRCSPKSGHDTVSWYQQALGQGPQFIFQYYEEEERQRGNFPDRFSGHQFPNYSSELNVNALLLGDSALYLCASSLGRLATDTQYFGPGTRLTVL.